Included here is one TCR beta chain sequence, with context. Using immunoSEQ multiplex PCR, the repertoire was profiled, and TCRdb retains in-frame clones only, with some absent. This sample has roughly 86,000 clones, with roughly 92% found just once. This entry belongs to a study of T cell changes during pregnancy in multiple sclerosis. Germline CDR1 and CDR2: ENHRY and SYGVKD. This CDR3 is built from 14 residues. V was pared by 6 bases and J by 0 bases, with 1 base of the junction left unmatched. This TCR was sampled from a female donor with multiple sclerosis, enrolled in a pregnancy study. Material: peripheral blood, obtained in the first trimester of pregnancy. The genes are TRBV10-3 and TRBJ2-1, with 8 bases matching TRBD2. CDR3: CAIRGTSSYNEQFF. DNA for the CDR3: TGTGCCATCAGAGGGACTAGCTCCTACAATGAGCAGTTCTTC.